This T cell receptor (beta chain) was retrieved from a study of blood T cell repertoires in COVID-19. Study information: The samples span acute and convalescent COVID-19 from the United States, Italy and Spain. Sources were T cells, B-cell-depleted T cells, or PBMCs; the material itself was cDNA or gDNA.

This CDR3 is built from 19 residues. Germline-derived CDR1 and CDR2 are KGHSH and LQKENI. V lost 1 base to trimming and J lost 4 bases; unmatched junction nucleotides: 16. In the authors' methods: Quantification of nucleated cells was approximated via reference gene primer amplification. TCRdb's table, derived via immunoSEQ multiplex PCR, lists solely in-frame clones and lacks some. From that table come the V and J calls and clone size; the DNA was used to work out D and trimming. The sample shows approximately 34,000 clones, more than 85% of them seen only once. The sample comprised peripheral blood. This receptor was identified in a man between 60 and 75 years old with acute or convalescent COVID-19. V is TRBV18 and J is TRBJ1-1; the match to TRBD1 covers 9 bases. CDR3 amino acids: CASSPLARSGTGYGTEAFF. As DNA, the CDR3 is TGTGCCAGCTCACCACTAGCCAGGTCCGGGACAGGGTATGGCACTGAAGCTTTCTTT.